A selection of T cell receptor beta chains follows, all from one sample in a study of OX40 agonist ivuxolimab in advanced cancers. Produced via immunoSEQ multiplex PCR; TCRdb's table is partial and in-frame only. The sample shows over 80,000 clones, 90% to 95% of them seen only once. Sample: CD4+ or CD8+ T cells sorted from blood, taken in a trial of the OX40 agonist ivuxolimab. Receptors were obtained from an adult with an advanced solid tumor such as melanoma, head and neck, liver or kidney cancer. The conserved cysteine and the conserved F or W are not part of the CDR3 here. The size field is filled for only some rows; it gives once, few, many or a size class.

J gene: TRBJ2-6; V gene: TRBV4-2; clone size: NA; CDR3 protein: ASSRPLTAGANVLT
J gene: TRBJ2-3; V gene: TRBV7-2; clone size: NA; CDR3 protein: ASSQTGLVGYTQY
J gene: TRBJ1-2; V gene: TRBV2; clone size: NA; CDR3 protein: ASSEAEPGGYT
J gene: TRBJ1-2; V gene: TRBV7-2; clone size: once; CDR3 protein: ASSLFGANYGYT
J gene: TRBJ2-5; V gene: TRBV11-3; clone size: NA; CDR3 protein: ASTLAGVETQY
J gene: TRBJ2-2; V gene: TRBV5-4; clone size: NA; CDR3 protein: ASSWGQATTGELF
J gene: TRBJ1-2; V gene: TRBV5-1; clone size: NA; CDR3 protein: ASSLDGRGFNYGYT
J gene: TRBJ1-2; V gene: TRBV6-5; clone size: NA; CDR3 protein: ASSGRERGGYT
J gene: TRBJ2-7; V gene: TRBV19; clone size: NA; CDR3 protein: ATARADSYEQY
J gene: TRBJ1-5; V gene: TRBV28; clone size: NA; CDR3 protein: ASSLWQGVGQPQH
J gene: TRBJ2-2; V gene: TRBV5-1; clone size: NA; CDR3 protein: ASSLSGSPATGELF
J gene: TRBJ1-2; V gene: TRBV4-2; clone size: NA; CDR3 protein: ASSPPQGTRNYGYT
J gene: TRBJ2-3; V gene: TRBV9; clone size: NA; CDR3 protein: ASSVGGTGGKTDTQY
J gene: TRBJ2-5; V gene: TRBV7-9; clone size: NA; CDR3 protein: ASSLGGQQETQY
J gene: TRBJ1-1; V gene: TRBV19; clone size: few; CDR3 protein: ASRTLREGGTEAF
J gene: TRBJ2-1; V gene: TRBV5-1; clone size: NA; CDR3 protein: ASSLDSLPSSYNEQF
J gene: TRBJ1-2; V gene: TRBV27; clone size: NA; CDR3 protein: ASSPGQGARYGYT
J gene: TRBJ1-2; V gene: TRBV2; clone size: NA; CDR3 protein: ASSRLGGYGYT
J gene: TRBJ1-1; V gene: TRBV4-1; clone size: NA; CDR3 protein: ASSQDAGMNTEAF
J gene: TRBJ2-2; V gene: TRBV11-3; clone size: NA; CDR3 protein: ASSLVREPTGELF
J gene: TRBJ1-1; V gene: TRBV7-9; clone size: once; CDR3 protein: ASSLGVGTYEAF
J gene: TRBJ2-5; V gene: TRBV19; clone size: NA; CDR3 protein: ASNREEETQY